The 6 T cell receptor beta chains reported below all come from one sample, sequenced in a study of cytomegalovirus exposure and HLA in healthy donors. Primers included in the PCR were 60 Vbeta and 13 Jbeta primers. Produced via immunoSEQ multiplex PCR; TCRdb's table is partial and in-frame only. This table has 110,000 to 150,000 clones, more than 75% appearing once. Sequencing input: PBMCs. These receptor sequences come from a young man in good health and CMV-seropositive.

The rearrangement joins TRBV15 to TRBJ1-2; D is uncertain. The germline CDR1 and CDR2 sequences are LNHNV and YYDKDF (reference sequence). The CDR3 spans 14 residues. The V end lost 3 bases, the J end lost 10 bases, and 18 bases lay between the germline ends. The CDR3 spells CATSSREAVRFYTF. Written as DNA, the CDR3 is TGTGCCACCAGCAGCCGGGAGGCAGTAAGATTCTACACCTTC.

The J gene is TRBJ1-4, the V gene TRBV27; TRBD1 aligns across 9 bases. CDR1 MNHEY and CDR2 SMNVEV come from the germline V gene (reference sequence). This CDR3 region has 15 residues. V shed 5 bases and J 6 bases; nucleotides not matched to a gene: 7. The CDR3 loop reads CASSRNRGPDEKLFF. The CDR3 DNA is TGTGCCAGCAGTCGTAACAGGGGGCCGGATGAAAAACTGTTTTTT.

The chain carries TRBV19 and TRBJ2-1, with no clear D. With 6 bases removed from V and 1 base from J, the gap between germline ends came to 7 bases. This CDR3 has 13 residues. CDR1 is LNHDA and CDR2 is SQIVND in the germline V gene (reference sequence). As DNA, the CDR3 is TGTGCCAGTAGCACAGCATCCTACAATGAGCAGTTCTTC. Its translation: CASSTASYNEQFF. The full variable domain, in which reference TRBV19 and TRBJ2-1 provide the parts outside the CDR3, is DGGITQSPKYLFRKEGQNVTLSCEQNLNHDAMYWYRQDPGQGLRLIYYSQIVNDFQKGDIAEGYSVSREKKESFPLTVTSAQKNPTAFYLCASSTASYNEQFFGPGTRLTVL.

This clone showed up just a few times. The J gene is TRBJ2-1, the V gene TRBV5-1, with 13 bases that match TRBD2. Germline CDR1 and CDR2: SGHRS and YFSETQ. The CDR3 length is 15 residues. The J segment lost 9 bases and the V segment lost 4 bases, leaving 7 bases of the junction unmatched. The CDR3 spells CASSLTSGRGAEQFF. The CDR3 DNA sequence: TGCGCCAGCAGCCTTACTAGCGGGAGGGGAGCTGAGCAGTTCTTC. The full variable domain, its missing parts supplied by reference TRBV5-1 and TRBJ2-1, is KAGVTQTPRYLIKTRGQQVTLSCSPISGHRSVSWYQQTPGQGLQFLFEYFSETQRNKGNFPGRFSGRQFSNSRSEMNVSTLELGDSALYLCASSLTSGRGAEQFFGPGTRLTVL.

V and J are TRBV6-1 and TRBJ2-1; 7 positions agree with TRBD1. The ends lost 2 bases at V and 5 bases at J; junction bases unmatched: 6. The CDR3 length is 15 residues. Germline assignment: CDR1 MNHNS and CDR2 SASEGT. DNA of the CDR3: TGTGCCAGCAGTGAAAGACAGGGCAAAAACAATGAGCAGTTCTTC. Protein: CASSERQGKNNEQFF.

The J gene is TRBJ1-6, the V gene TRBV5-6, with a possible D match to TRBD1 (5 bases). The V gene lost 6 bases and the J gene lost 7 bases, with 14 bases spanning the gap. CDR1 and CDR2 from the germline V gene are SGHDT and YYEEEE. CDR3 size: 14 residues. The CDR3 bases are TGTGCCAGCACCTCCGGGGGGACGAATTCACCCCTCCACTTT. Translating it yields CASTSGGTNSPLHF.